A selection of T cell receptor beta chains follows, all from one sample in a study of shared clonotypes between healthy human individuals. Assay: immunoSEQ multiplex PCR; the TCRdb copy retains only in-frame clones and omits some. The sample comprises about 1,500,000 clones, around 97% of which are singletons, and 1.2% rests with the top ten. Input material: naive CD4+ T cells sorted from blood. Source of these receptors: a man aged 30 to 39 in good health. Both conserved end residues are part of each CDR3. The order of the fields is V gene, clone size, J gene, D gene, CDR3 DNA, CDR3 protein. D genes are given only for firm matches. Only part of the rows carry a size: once, few, many, or a class if the clone is expanded.

V: TRBV10-1; size: -; J: TRBJ2-7; D: -; DNA: TGCGCCAGCAGTCGGGACTTCTCCTACGAGCAGTACTTC; CDR3: CASSRDFSYEQYF
V: TRBV7-3; size: -; J: TRBJ2-1; D: -; DNA: TGTGCCAGCAGCTTGGTCGGGGGAGTTCAGGGTGAGCAGTTCTTC; CDR3: CASSLVGGVQGEQFF
V: TRBV5-4; size: -; J: TRBJ2-5; D: TRBD1; DNA: TGTGCCAGCAGCCCACAGGGGGGAGAGACCCAGTACTTC; CDR3: CASSPQGGETQYF
V: TRBV15; size: -; J: TRBJ2-5; D: -; DNA: TGTGCCACCAGCAGCGTTTTAAGGGAGAAAGAGACCCAGTACTTC; CDR3: CATSSVLREKETQYF
V: TRBV27; size: -; J: TRBJ2-1; D: TRBD2; DNA: TGTGCCAGCACCATCCCGGGACTAGCGGGCAATGAGCAGTTCTTC; CDR3: CASTIPGLAGNEQFF
V: TRBV4-3; size: -; J: TRBJ2-1; D: TRBD2; DNA: TGCGCCAGCAGCCATTTCGGCGTGGCGGGAGGGTTTTCCGTAAGCGAGCAGTTCTTC; CDR3: CASSHFGVAGGFSVSEQFF
V: TRBV29-1; size: few; J: TRBJ2-2; D: -; DNA: TGCAGCGTTGGGGGTTCGGAGCTGTTTTTT; CDR3: CSVGGSELFF
V: TRBV5-1; size: -; J: TRBJ1-5; D: -; DNA: TGCGCCAGCAGCTTGGCAGGGAGAGACCATCAGCCCCAGCATTTT; CDR3: CASSLAGRDHQPQHF
V: TRBV5-1; size: once; J: TRBJ2-1; D: TRBD2; DNA: TGCGCCAGCAGCTTGGTGTCCCGCGGGAGTGGGAACAATGAGCAGTTCTTC; CDR3: CASSLVSRGSGNNEQFF
V: TRBV9; size: -; J: TRBJ2-5; D: TRBD1; DNA: TGTGCCAGCAGCGTAGGACAGGGGCGCGGAGAGACCCAGTACTTC; CDR3: CASSVGQGRGETQYF
V: TRBV19; size: once; J: TRBJ1-5; D: TRBD1; DNA: TGTGCCAGTAGTAACCAGACAGGGCCAGGGTATCAGCCCCAGCATTTT; CDR3: CASSNQTGPGYQPQHF
V: TRBV9; size: -; J: TRBJ2-1; D: TRBD2; DNA: TGTGCCAGCTCGGGGACTAGCAGACACAATGAGCAGTTCTTC; CDR3: CASSGTSRHNEQFF
V: TRBV6-6; size: -; J: TRBJ1-1; D: -; DNA: TGTGCCAGCAGTTACCGGGACATTCGGGACTCTCGTGAAGCTTTCTTT; CDR3: CASSYRDIRDSREAFF